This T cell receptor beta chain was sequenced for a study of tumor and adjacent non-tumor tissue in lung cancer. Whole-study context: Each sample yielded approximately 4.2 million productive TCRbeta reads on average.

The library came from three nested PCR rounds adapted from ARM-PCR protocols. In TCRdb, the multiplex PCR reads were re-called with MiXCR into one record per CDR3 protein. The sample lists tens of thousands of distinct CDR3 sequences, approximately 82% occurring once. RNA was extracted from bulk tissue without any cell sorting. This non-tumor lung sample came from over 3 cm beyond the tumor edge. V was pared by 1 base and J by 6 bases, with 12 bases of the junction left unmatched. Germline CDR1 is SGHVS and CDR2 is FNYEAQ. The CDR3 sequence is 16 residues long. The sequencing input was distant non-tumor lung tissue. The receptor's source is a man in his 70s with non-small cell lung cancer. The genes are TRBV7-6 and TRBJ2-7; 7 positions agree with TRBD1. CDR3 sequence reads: CASSLVPAQGKAEQYF. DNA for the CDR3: TGTGCCAGCAGCTTAGTCCCCGCACAGGGGAAGGCCGAGCAGTACTTC.